The following is a TCR beta chain sequence with its context. Germline loops: CDR1 LGHNA, CDR2 YSLEER. This CDR3 comprises 15 residues. Germline trimming cut 4 bases from V and 9 bases from J; bases unmatched to any gene: 12. This entry belongs to a study of OX40 agonist ivuxolimab in advanced cancers. The repertoire was sequenced with immunoSEQ multiplex PCR; TCRdb's copy has only in-frame clones and lacks some. The table shows approximately 60,000 clones, with 90% to 95% occurring only once. This clonotype was obtained from an adult with an advanced solid tumor such as melanoma, head and neck, liver or kidney cancer. V usage is TRBV4-3 and J usage is TRBJ2-1; TRBD1 aligns across 7 bases. The specimen comprised CD4+ or CD8+ T cells sorted from blood, sampled in a trial of the OX40 agonist ivuxolimab. The CDR3: CASSRHRGLSSEQFF. The CDR3 DNA sequence: TGCGCCAGCAGCCGACACAGGGGCCTATCTTCTGAGCAGTTCTTC.